The rows below give T cell receptor beta chains drawn from one sample of a study of glioma-infiltrating T cells after dendritic cell vaccination. Sequencing was performed with immunoSEQ multiplex PCR; in TCRdb, only in-frame clones are kept and a portion is missing. The sample includes about 49,000 clones, roughly 87% of them seen just once. The material sequenced was blood, taken before dendritic cell vaccination. The source of these receptors is a human donor with glioblastoma. Both conserved end residues are part of each CDR3. Each record gives: D gene, J gene, V gene, clone size, CDR3 protein, CDR3 DNA. A D gene is named only where the DNA matches it firmly. Size is omitted from some rows. Given values are once, few, many or a class for expanded clones.

>-|TRBJ2-7|TRBV7-9|-
CASSPTVRYEQYF
TGTGCCAGCAGCCCGACAGTCCGCTACGAGCAGTACTTC
>TRBD1|TRBJ1-1|TRBV19|-
CASSIPGQAAFF
TGTGCCAGTAGTATCCCGGGACAGGCAGCTTTCTTT
>TRBD1|TRBJ2-5|TRBV28|-
CASSLGDRDLYQETQYF
TGTGCCAGCAGTTTGGGGGACAGGGACCTATACCAAGAGACCCAGTACTTC
>TRBD2|TRBJ2-1|TRBV7-3|few
CASSRDLTSASNEQFF
TGTGCCAGCAGCCGCGACCTTACTAGCGCCTCAAATGAGCAGTTCTTC
>-|TRBJ1-4|TRBV5-6|-
CASSSGHAIQKLFF
TGTGCCAGCAGCTCGGGACACGCTATACAAAAACTGTTTTTT
>TRBD2|TRBJ2-7|TRBV6-1|-
CASSETRGANEQYF
TGTGCCAGCAGTGAAACGCGGGGGGCCAACGAGCAGTACTTC
>-|TRBJ1-1|TRBV30|once
CAWSVSGFGEAFF
TGTGCCTGGAGTGTTAGCGGGTTTGGTGAAGCTTTCTTT
>-|TRBJ2-7|TRBV2|-
CASSEGGEQYF
TGTGCCAGCAGTGAAGGCGGGGAGCAGTACTTC
>-|TRBJ1-1|TRBV7-2|-
CASSPLDSLNTEAFF
TGTGCCAGCAGCCCCCTAGACAGCCTGAACACTGAAGCTTTCTTT
>TRBD1|TRBJ1-5|TRBV7-2|-
CASSSKTGGQPQHF
TGTGCCAGCAGCAGCAAGACAGGGGGTCAGCCCCAGCATTTT
>-|TRBJ1-2|TRBV5-1|-
CASSLEGAGLYGYTF
TGCGCCAGCAGCTTGGAAGGGGCAGGGCTATATGGCTACACCTTC
>TRBD1|TRBJ2-7|TRBV9|-
CASSGDGQGVEQYF
TGTGCCAGCAGCGGGGACGGACAGGGGGTCGAGCAGTACTTC
>TRBD1|TRBJ2-7|TRBV30|few
CAWSRGQGASYEQYF
TGTGCCTGGAGTAGAGGACAGGGGGCTTCCTACGAGCAGTACTTC
>-|TRBJ1-5|TRBV7-6|-
CASSLSQGGVQPQHF
TGTGCCAGCAGCTTATCACAAGGGGGGGTTCAGCCCCAGCATTTT
>TRBD2|TRBJ2-2|TRBV19|-
CASSILAGGRGGTGELFF
TGTGCCAGTAGTATTCTAGCGGGAGGAAGAGGTGGGACCGGGGAGCTGTTTTTT
>TRBD1|TRBJ1-5|TRBV18|-
CASSQETGGGQPQHF
TGTGCCAGCTCACAGGAAACAGGGGGGGGGCAGCCCCAGCATTTT
>-|TRBJ1-5|TRBV30|few
CAWSVGGVQPQHF
TGTGCCTGGAGTGTAGGAGGGGTTCAGCCCCAGCATTTT
>-|TRBJ1-4|TRBV7-9|-
CASSAGGEKLFF
TGTGCCAGCAGCGCCGGAGGTGAAAAACTGTTTTTT
>TRBD2|TRBJ2-7|TRBV5-4|-
CASSAGLAANYEQYF
TGTGCCAGCAGCGCGGGACTAGCGGCAAACTACGAGCAGTACTTC
>TRBD1|TRBJ2-5|TRBV11-3|-
CASSLEGQVSETQYF
TGTGCCAGCAGCTTAGAGGGACAGGTCTCGGAGACCCAGTACTTC
>-|TRBJ1-1|TRBV7-9|-
CASSLGAEGRAFF
TGTGCCAGCAGCTTAGGGGCTGAAGGTCGGGCTTTCTTT
>-|TRBJ2-7|TRBV12-2|-
CASRPLPRTSGRRKSEQYF
TGTGCAAGTCGCCCGTTACCTCGGACTAGCGGGCGGAGGAAGAGCGAGCAGTACTTC
>TRBD1|TRBJ2-1|TRBV7-3|-
CASSLRGDRGSEQFF
TGTGCCAGCAGCTTAAGGGGGGACAGGGGAAGTGAGCAGTTCTTC
>TRBD1|TRBJ2-7|TRBV5-4|few
CASHLSGQGFYEQYF
TGTGCCTCACACCTTTCGGGACAGGGTTTCTATGAGCAGTACTTC
>-|TRBJ2-5|TRBV4-3|-
CASSETGKSYETQYF
TGCGCCAGCAGTGAAACAGGAAAGTCTTACGAGACCCAGTACTTC
>-|TRBJ1-6|TRBV7-2|-
CASSSRRDFNSPLHF
TGTGCCAGCAGCTCCCGCCGGGACTTTAATTCACCCCTCCACTTT
>TRBD2|TRBJ2-5|TRBV6-4|few
CASSETSGGQETQYF
TGTGCCAGCAGTGAGACTAGCGGGGGTCAAGAGACCCAGTACTTC
>TRBD1|TRBJ1-2|TRBV6-5|-
CASSYSMGQGRGGYTF
TGTGCCAGCAGTTACTCGATGGGACAGGGACGGGGTGGCTACACCTTC
>TRBD1|TRBJ1-4|TRBV30|once
CAWSAPTGGSNEKLFF
TGTGCCTGGAGCGCTCCAACAGGGGGCAGTAATGAAAAACTGTTTTTT
>-|TRBJ1-3|TRBV19|medium-sized
CASSIVGSLAGNTIYF
TGTGCCAGTAGTATAGTCGGCAGCCTAGCTGGAAACACCATATATTTT
>TRBD1|TRBJ1-2|TRBV19|-
CASRSFSGTEFNYGYTF
TGTGCCAGTAGATCGTTCTCAGGGACAGAATTTAACTATGGCTACACCTTC
>TRBD1|TRBJ1-1|TRBV19|-
CASTNDRERGNTEAFF
TGTGCCAGCACCAACGACAGGGAGAGAGGGAACACTGAAGCTTTCTTT
>TRBD1|TRBJ1-1|TRBV27|-
CASSFEGANTEAFF
TGTGCCAGCAGTTTTGAGGGGGCGAACACTGAAGCTTTCTTT
>TRBD1|TRBJ1-2|TRBV7-6|-
CASSPQTGTDYGYTF
TGTGCCAGCAGCCCTCAAACCGGGACAGATTATGGCTACACCTTC
>-|TRBJ2-7|TRBV4-3|-
CASSQVSQVSSYEQYF
TGCGCCAGCAGCCAAGTATCCCAGGTGTCCTCCTACGAGCAGTACTTC
>-|TRBJ1-4|TRBV4-3|-
CASSQVGGLGEKLFF
TGCGCCAGCAGCCAAGTTGGCGGACTAGGAGAAAAACTGTTTTTT
>-|TRBJ1-3|TRBV5-6|-
CASSLGGGDSGNTIYF
TGTGCCAGCAGCTTGGGAGGAGGGGATTCGGGAAACACCATATATTTT
>-|TRBJ2-5|TRBV7-2|-
CASSFLLSGETQYF
TGTGCCAGCAGCTTTCTCCTAAGCGGGGAGACCCAGTACTTC
>TRBD1|TRBJ2-7|TRBV9|-
CASSAGTGLYEQYF
TGTGCCAGCAGCGCCGGGACAGGACTCTACGAGCAGTACTTC
>-|TRBJ1-3|TRBV27|-
CASSPGLLGNTIYF
TGTGCCAGCAGTCCAGGCCTGCTTGGAAACACCATATATTTT